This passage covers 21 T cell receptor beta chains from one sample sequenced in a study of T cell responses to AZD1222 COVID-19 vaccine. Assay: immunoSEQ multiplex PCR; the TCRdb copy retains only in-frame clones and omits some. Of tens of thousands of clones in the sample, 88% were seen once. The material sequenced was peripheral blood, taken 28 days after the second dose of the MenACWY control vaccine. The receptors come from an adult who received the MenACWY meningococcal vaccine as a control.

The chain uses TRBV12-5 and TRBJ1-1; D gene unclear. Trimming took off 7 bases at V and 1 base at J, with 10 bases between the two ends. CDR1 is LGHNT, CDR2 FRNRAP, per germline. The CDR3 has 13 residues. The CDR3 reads CASASGPNTEAFF. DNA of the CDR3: TGTGCTAGTGCTTCGGGCCCGAACACTGAAGCTTTCTTT.

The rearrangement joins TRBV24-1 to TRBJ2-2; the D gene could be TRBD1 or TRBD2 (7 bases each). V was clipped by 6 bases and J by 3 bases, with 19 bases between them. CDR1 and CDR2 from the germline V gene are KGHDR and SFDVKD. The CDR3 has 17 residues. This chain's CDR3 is CATSRGGDRVYTGELFF. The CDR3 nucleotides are TGTGCCACCAGTCGGGGAGGGGACAGAGTCTACACCGGGGAGCTGTTTTTT.

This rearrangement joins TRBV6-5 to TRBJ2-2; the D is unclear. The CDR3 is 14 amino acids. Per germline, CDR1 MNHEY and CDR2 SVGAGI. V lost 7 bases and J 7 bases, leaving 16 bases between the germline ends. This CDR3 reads CASTLTGNVGELFF. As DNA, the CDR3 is TGTGCCAGCACCTTGACTGGGAATGTCGGGGAGCTGTTTTTT.

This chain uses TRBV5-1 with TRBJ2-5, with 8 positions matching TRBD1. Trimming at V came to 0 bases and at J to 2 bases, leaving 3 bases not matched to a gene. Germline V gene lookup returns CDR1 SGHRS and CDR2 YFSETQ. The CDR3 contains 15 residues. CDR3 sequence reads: CASSLGQGKQETQYF. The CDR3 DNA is TGCGCCAGCAGCTTGGGACAGGGGAAACAAGAGACCCAGTACTTC.

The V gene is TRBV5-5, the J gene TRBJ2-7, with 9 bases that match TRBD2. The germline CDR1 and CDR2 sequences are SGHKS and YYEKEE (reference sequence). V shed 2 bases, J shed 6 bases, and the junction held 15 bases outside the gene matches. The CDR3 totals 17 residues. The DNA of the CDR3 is TGTGCCAGCAGCTTTGCGGGACTAGCCGACCGCCATGTCGAGCAGTACTTC. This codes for CASSFAGLADRHVEQYF.

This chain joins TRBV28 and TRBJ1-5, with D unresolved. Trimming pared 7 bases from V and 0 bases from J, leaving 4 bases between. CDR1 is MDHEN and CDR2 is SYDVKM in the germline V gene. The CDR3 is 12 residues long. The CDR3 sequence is CASTYSNQPQHF. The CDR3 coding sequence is TGTGCCAGCACTTATAGCAATCAGCCCCAGCATTTT.

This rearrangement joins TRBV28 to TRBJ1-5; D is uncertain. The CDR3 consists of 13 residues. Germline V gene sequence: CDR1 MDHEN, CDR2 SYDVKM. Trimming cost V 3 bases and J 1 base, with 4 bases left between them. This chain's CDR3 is CASSLESNQPQHF. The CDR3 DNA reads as TGTGCCAGCAGTTTGGAAAGCAATCAGCCCCAGCATTTT.

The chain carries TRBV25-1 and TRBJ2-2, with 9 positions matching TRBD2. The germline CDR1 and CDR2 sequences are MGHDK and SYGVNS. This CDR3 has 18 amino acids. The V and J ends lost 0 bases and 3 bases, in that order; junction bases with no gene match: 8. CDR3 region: CASSEYVAGVEDTGELFF. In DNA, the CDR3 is TGTGCCAGCAGTGAATATGTAGCGGGAGTCGAGGACACCGGGGAGCTGTTTTTT.

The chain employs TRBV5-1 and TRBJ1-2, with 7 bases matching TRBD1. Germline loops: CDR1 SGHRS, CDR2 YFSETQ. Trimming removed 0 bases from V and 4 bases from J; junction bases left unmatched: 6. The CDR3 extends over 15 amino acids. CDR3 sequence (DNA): TGCGCCAGCAGCTTGGCAGGGGGGAAAGTCTATGGCTACACCTTC. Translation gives CASSLAGGKVYGYTF.

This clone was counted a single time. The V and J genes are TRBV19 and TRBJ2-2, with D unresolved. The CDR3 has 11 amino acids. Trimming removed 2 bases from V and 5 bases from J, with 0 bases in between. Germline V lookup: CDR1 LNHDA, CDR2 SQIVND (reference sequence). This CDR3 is CASSITGELFF. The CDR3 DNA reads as TGTGCCAGTAGTATAACCGGGGAGCTGTTTTTT.

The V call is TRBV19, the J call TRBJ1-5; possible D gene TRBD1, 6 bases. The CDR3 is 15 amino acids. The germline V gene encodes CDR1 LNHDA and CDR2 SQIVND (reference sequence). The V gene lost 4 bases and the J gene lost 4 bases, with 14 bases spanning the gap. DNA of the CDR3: TGTGCCAGTAGTAGATACAGGGAGGGGAATCAGCCCCAGCATTTT. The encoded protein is CASSRYREGNQPQHF.

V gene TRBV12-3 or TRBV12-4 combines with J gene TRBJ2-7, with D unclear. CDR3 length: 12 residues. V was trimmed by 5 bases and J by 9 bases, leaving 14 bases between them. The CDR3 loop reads CASSPSDPRQYF. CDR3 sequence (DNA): TGTGCCAGCAGTCCCTCCGACCCCCGGCAGTACTTC.

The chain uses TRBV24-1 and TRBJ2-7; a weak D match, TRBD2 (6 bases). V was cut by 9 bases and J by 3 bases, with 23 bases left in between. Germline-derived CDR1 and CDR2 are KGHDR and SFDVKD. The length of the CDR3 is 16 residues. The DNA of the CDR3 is TGTGCCACCTTTACGGGGGAGCCGCCGCGATTCTACGAGCAGTACTTC. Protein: CATFTGEPPRFYEQYF.

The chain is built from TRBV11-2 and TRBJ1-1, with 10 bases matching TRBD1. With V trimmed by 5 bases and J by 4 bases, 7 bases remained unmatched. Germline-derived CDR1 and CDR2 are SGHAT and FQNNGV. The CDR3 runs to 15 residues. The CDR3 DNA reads TGTGCCAGCAGCACTGACAGGGGGCGGGCCACTGAAGCTTTCTTT. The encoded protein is CASSTDRGRATEAFF.

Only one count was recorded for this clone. The CDR3, as DNA: TGTGCCAGCAGGTCACTTCTAAAGGCCGCCCAGAACACCGGGGAGCTGTTTTTT. This translates into CASRSLLKAAQNTGELFF. The chain is built from TRBV11-2 and TRBJ2-2; D not resolved. Germline CDR1 is SGHAT and CDR2 is FQNNGV. This CDR3 has 18 residues. Trimming took 6 bases from V and 1 from J, leaving 21 bases between them.

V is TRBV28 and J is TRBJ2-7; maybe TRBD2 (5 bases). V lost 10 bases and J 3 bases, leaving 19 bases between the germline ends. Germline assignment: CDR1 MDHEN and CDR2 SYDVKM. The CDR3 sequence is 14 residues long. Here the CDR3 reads CANFSRGGFYEQYF. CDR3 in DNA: TGTGCCAACTTCTCCCGGGGTGGGTTCTACGAGCAGTACTTC.

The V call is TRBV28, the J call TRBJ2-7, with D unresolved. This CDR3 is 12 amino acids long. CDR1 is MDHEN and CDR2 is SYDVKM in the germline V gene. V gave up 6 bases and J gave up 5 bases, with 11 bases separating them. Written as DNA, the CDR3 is TGTGCCAGCAGGCCAAGGAGAGACGAGCAGTACTTC. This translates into CASRPRRDEQYF.

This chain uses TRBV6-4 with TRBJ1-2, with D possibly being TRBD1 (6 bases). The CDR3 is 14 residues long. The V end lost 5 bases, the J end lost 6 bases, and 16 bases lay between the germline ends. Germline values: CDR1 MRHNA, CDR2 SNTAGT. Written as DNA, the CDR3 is TGTGCCAGCAGTCGGGACAATGCGGGAAATGGCTACACCTTC. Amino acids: CASSRDNAGNGYTF.

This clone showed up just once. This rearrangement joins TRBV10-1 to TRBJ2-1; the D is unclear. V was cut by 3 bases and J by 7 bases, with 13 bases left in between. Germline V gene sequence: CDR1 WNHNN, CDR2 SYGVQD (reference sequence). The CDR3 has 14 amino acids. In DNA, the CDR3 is TGCGCCAGCAGTGACTTGTCGGGTGGTAATGAGCAGTTCTTC. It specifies CASSDLSGGNEQFF.

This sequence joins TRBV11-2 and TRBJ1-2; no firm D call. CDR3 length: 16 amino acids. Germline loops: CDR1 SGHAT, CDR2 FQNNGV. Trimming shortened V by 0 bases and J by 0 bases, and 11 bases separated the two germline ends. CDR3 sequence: CASSLDLQRANYGYTF. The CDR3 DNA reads TGTGCCAGCAGCTTAGATCTCCAGAGAGCTAACTATGGCTACACCTTC.

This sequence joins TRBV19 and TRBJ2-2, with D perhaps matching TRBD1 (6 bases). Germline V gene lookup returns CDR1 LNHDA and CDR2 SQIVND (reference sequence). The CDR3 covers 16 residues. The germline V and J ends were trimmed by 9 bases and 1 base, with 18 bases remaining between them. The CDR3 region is CASLNSGQRNTGELFF. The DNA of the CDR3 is TGTGCCAGCCTAAATTCGGGACAACGGAACACCGGGGAGCTGTTTTTT.